Listed here are 8 T cell receptor beta chains from one sample, sequenced in a study of long-term antiretroviral therapy in people with HIV. The assay, immunoSEQ v3.0, was run at survey level. The method was immunoSEQ multiplex PCR; TCRdb's version includes in-frame clones alone and lacks a portion of them. The sample yields under 40,000 clones, more than 75% seen once. The sequencing used unsorted PBMCs, collected around 2.7 years before starting antiretroviral therapy. The receptor source for this set is a woman under 40 with HIV.

This clone was counted a few times. The chain carries TRBV7-3 and TRBJ2-2, with D maybe TRBD2 (5 bases). CDR3 length equals 13 residues. V was trimmed by 5 bases and J by 5 bases, leaving 9 bases between them. Germline V gives CDR1 SGHTA, CDR2 FQGTGA. The CDR3 nucleotides read TGTGCCAGCAGCCCAACTAGAACCGGGGAGCTGTTTTTT. It codes for CASSPTRTGELFF. Using reference TRBV7-3 and TRBJ2-2 for the parts outside the CDR3, the full variable domain is GAGVSQTPSNKVTEKGKYVELRCDPISGHTALYWYRQSLGQGPEFLIYFQGTGAADDSGLPNDRFFAVRPEGSVSTLKIQRTERGDSAVYLCASSPTRTGELFFGEGSRLTVL.

The V gene is TRBV7-9, the J gene TRBJ1-3; TRBD1 matches at 9 bases. Germline CDR1 is SEHNR and CDR2 is FQNEAQ (reference sequence). V was clipped by 5 bases and J by 4 bases; unmatched bases: 12. CDR3 length equals 17 residues. The CDR3 region is CASSAAGTGLRGNTIYF. In DNA form, the CDR3 reads TGTGCCAGCAGCGCCGCCGGGACAGGGTTGCGGGGAAACACCATATATTTT.

The rearrangement links TRBV5-5 to TRBJ1-2; weak D call: TRBD1 (5 bases). The CDR3 length is 14 residues. V was clipped by 2 bases and J by 8 bases, with 16 bases between them. Germline CDR1 SGHKS, CDR2 YYEKEE (reference sequence). CDR3: CASSLDLGAWGYTF. CDR3 DNA sequence: TGTGCCAGCAGCTTAGACTTAGGGGCGTGGGGCTACACCTTC.

CDR3 sequence reads: CASSLGVLGGTEAFF. As DNA, the CDR3 is TGTGCCAGCAGTTTAGGGGTGTTGGGTGGTACTGAAGCTTTCTTT. The chain couples TRBV28 to TRBJ1-1; D unresolved. Looked up from germline, CDR1 is MDHEN and CDR2 is SYDVKM. Trimming took off 2 bases at V and 5 bases at J, with 15 bases between the two ends. The CDR3 consists of 15 residues.

The chain carries TRBV2 and TRBJ2-4; 11 bases agree with TRBD1. Per the germline V gene, CDR1 is SNHLY and CDR2 is FYNNEI. This CDR3 has 16 residues. V shed 4 bases and J 1 base; nucleotides not matched to a gene: 3. CDR3 DNA: TGTGCCAGCAGTGGTGGACAGGGGGCGGCCAAAAACATTCAGTACTTC. Encoded protein: CASSGGQGAAKNIQYF.

CDR3 region: CSVGHGTDTQYF. DNA of the CDR3: TGCAGCGTAGGACACGGCACAGATACGCAGTATTTT. This chain joins TRBV29-1 and TRBJ2-3; a possible D gene is TRBD1 (5 bases). CDR1 SQVTM and CDR2 ANQGSEA come from the germline V gene. There are 12 residues in the CDR3. V was pared by 6 bases and J by 1 base, with 8 bases between.

The chain employs TRBV5-1 and TRBJ2-1; 10 positions match TRBD1. Germline V gives CDR1 SGHRS, CDR2 YFSETQ. The length of the CDR3 is 15 residues. J gave up 7 bases and V 2 bases, and 6 bases lay outside the gene matches. The CDR3 nucleotides read TGCGCCAGCAGCTTAGCCGGGACAGGGGCAAATGAGCAGTTCTTC. Protein: CASSLAGTGANEQFF.

This clone has more than one count but fewer than ten. The chain joins TRBV7-9 to TRBJ1-5; D remains unclear. Germline assignment: CDR1 SEHNR and CDR2 FQNEAQ (reference sequence). V lost 5 bases and J lost 1, with 9 bases in between. The CDR3 sequence is 14 residues long. For the CDR3, the DNA is TGTGCCAGCAGCCTACGGGGAAGCAATCAGCCCCAGCATTTT. The encoded protein is CASSLRGSNQPQHF.